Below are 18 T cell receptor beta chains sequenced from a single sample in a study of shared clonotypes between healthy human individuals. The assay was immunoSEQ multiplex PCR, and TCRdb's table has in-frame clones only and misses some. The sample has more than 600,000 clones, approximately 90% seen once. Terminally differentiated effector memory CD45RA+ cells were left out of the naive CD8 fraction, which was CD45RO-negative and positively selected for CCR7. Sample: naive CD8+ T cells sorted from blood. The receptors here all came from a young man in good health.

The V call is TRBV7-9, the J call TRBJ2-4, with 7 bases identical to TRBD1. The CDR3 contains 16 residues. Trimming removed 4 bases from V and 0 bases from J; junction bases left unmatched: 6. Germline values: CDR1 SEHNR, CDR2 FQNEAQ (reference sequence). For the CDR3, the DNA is TGTGCCAGCAGCTCGACAGGGAATCTAGCCAAAAACATTCAGTACTTC. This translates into CASSSTGNLAKNIQYF.

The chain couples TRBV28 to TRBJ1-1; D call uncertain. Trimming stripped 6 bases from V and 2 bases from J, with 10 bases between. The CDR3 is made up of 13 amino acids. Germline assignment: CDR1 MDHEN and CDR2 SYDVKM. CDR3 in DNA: TGTGCCAGCAGCTTCGGGTTTAACACTGAAGCTTTCTTT. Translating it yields CASSFGFNTEAFF.

CDR3 nucleotide sequence: TGTGCCAGCAGACCCCACGGGCAGGATGGAGATACGCAGTATTTT. Its translation is CASRPHGQDGDTQYF. The chain couples TRBV7-9 to TRBJ2-3, with no clear D. Looked up from germline, CDR1 is SEHNR and CDR2 is FQNEAQ (reference sequence). The V and J ends lost 6 bases and 5 bases respectively, with 18 bases between them. The CDR3 length is 15 residues.

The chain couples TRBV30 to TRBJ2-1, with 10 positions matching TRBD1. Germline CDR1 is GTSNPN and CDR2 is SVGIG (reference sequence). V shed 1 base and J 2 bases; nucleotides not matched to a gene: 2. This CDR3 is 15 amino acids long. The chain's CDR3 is CAWSAGTGAYNEQFF. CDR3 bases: TGTGCCTGGAGTGCCGGGACAGGGGCCTACAATGAGCAGTTCTTC.

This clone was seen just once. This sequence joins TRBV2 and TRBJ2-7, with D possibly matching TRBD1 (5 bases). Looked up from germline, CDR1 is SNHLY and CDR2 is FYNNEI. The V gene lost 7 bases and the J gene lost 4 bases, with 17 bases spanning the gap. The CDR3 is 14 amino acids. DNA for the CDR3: TGTGCCAGCACCGTCCAGGGTCTAACTTACGAGCAGTACTTC. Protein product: CASTVQGLTYEQYF.

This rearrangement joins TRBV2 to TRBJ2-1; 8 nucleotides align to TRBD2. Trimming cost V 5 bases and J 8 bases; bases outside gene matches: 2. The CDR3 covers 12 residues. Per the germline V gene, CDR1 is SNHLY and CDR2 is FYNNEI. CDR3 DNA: TGTGCCAGCAGTCCCGGGAGGGATGAGCAGTTCTTC. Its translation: CASSPGRDEQFF.

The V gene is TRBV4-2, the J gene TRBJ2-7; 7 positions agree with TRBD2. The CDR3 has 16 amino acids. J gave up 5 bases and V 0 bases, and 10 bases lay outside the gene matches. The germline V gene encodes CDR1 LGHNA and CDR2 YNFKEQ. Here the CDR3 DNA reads TGTGCCAGCAGCCAAGATCTGAGGGAGGGCGCCCACGAGCAGTACTTC. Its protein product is CASSQDLREGAHEQYF.

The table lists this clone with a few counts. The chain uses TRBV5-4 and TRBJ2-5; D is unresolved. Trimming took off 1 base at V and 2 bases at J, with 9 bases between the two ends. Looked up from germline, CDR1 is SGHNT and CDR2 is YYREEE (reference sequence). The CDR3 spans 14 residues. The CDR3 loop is CASSLTEQQETQYF. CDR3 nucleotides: TGTGCCAGCAGCTTGACTGAGCAACAAGAGACCCAGTACTTC.

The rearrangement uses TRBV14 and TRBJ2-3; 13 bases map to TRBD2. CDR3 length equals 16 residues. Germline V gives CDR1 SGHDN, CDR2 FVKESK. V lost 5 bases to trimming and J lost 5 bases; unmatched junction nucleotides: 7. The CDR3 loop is CASSEGLAGQGDTQYF. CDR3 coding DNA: TGTGCCAGCAGCGAGGGACTAGCGGGGCAGGGAGATACGCAGTATTTT.

CDR3 sequence: CASSPKLASYNEQFF. As DNA, the CDR3 is TGTGCCAGCAGCCCAAAACTAGCGTCCTACAATGAGCAGTTCTTC. The gene calls are TRBV7-9 and TRBJ2-1, with 7 bases matching TRBD2. The CDR3 loop spans 15 amino acids. Germline V gives CDR1 SEHNR, CDR2 FQNEAQ (reference sequence). Trimming took 5 bases from V and 1 from J; bases not matched to a gene: 5. Complete variable domain (other parts from reference TRBV7-9 and TRBJ2-1): DTGVSQNPRHKITKRGQNVTFRCDPISEHNRLYWYRQTLGQGPEFLTYFQNEAQLEKSRLLSDRFSAERPKGSFSTLEIQRTEQGDSAMYLCASSPKLASYNEQFFGPGTRLTVL.

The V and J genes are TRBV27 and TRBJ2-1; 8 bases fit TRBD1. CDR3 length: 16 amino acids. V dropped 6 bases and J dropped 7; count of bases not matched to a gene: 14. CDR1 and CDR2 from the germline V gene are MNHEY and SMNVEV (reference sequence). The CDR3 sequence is CASSQPPGHRGNEQFF. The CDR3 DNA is TGTGCCAGCAGCCAGCCCCCGGGACACAGGGGGAATGAGCAGTTCTTC.

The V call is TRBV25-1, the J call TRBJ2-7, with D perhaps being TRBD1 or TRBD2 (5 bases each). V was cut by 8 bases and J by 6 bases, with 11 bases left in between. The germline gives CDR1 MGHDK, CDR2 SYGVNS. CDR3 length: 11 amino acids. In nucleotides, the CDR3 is TGTGCCAGCGGCGAGGGGCTCGAGCAGTACTTC. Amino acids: CASGEGLEQYF.

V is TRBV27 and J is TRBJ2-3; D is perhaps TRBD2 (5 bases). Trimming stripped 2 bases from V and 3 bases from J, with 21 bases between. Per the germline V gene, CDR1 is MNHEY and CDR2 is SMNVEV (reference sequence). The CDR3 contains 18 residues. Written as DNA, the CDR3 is TGTGCCAGCAGTTTACAGCCCCCCATCGGGATTGGAACAGATACGCAGTATTTT. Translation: CASSLQPPIGIGTDTQYF.

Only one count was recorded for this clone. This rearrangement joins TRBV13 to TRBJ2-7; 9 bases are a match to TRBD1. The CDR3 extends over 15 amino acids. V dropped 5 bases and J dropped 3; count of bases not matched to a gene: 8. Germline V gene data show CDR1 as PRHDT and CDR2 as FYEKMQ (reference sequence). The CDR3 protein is CASSTGTGNYYEQYF. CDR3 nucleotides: TGTGCCAGCAGCACTGGGACAGGGAATTACTACGAGCAGTACTTC.

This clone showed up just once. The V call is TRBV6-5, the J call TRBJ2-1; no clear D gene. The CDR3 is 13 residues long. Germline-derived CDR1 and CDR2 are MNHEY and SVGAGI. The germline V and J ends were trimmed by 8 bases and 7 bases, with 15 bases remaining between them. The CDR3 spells CASGLSVLNEQFF. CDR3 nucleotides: TGTGCCAGCGGCCTCTCGGTATTAAATGAGCAGTTCTTC.

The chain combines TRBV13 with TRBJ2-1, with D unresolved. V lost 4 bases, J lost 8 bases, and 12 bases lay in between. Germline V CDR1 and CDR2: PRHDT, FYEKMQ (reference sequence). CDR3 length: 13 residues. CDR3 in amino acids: CASSSSPSHEQFF. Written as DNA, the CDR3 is TGTGCCAGCAGCTCCTCCCCGAGCCATGAGCAGTTCTTC.

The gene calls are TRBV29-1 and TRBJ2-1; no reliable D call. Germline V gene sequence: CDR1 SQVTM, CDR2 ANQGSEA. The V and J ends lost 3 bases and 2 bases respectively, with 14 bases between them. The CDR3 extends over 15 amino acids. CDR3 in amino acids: CSVEGSPSTYNEQFF. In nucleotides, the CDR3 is TGCAGCGTTGAGGGCTCGCCTAGTACCTACAATGAGCAGTTCTTC.

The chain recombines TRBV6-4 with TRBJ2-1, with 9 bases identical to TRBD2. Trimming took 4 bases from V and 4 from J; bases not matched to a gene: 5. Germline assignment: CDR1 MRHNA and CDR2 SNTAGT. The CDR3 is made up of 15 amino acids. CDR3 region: CASSASSGEYNEQFF. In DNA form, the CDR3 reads TGTGCCAGCAGTGCGTCTAGCGGGGAATACAATGAGCAGTTCTTC.